This entry features one TCR beta chain sequence. This entry is derived from a study of glioma-infiltrating T cells after dendritic cell vaccination. The primer mix had 60 V beta and 13 J beta primers. The table came from immunoSEQ multiplex PCR; TCRdb's copy has only in-frame clones and leaves some out. This repertoire shows over 90,000 clones, about four fifths found once; its top ten account for over 9.5%. The CDR3 runs 13 residues. The germline V gene encodes CDR1 MGHRA and CDR2 YSYEKL. V was trimmed by 6 bases and J by 4 bases, leaving 12 bases between them. The sample was blood, taken before dendritic cell vaccination. The chain uses TRBV4-1 and TRBJ1-1, with D maybe TRBD1 (6 bases). This TCR was sampled from a human donor with glioblastoma. CDR3 residues: CASRSRGSTEAFF. The CDR3 DNA reads TGCGCCAGCAGAAGCAGGGGTTCCACTGAAGCTTTCTTT.